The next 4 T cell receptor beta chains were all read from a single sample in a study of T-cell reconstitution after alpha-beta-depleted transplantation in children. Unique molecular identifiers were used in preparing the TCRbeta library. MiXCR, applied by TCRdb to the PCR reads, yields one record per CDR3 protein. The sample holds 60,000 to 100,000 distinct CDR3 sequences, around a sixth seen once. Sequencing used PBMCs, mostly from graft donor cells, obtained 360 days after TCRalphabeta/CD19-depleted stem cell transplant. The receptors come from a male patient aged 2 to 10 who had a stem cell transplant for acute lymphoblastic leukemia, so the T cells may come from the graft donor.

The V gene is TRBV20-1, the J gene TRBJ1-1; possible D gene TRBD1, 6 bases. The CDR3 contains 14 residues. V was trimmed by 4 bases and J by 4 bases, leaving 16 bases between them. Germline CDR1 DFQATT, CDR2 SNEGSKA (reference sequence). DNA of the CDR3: TGCAGTGCTATGTTAGTTTTAGGGGGCACTGAAGCTTTCTTT. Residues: CSAMLVLGGTEAFF.

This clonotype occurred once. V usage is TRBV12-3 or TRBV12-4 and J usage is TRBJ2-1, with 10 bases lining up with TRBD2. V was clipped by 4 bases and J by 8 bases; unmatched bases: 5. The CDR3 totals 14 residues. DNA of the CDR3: TGTGCCAGCAGTTGGGCTAGCGGGAGTTATGAGCAGTTCTTC. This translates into CASSWASGSYEQFF.

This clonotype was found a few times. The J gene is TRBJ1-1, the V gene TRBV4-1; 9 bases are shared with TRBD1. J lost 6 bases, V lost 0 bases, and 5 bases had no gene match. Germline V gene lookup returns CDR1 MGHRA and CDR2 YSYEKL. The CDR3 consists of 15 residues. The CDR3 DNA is TGCGCCAGCAGCCAAGACGGACAGGGGTTGTCTGAAGCTTTCTTT. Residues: CASSQDGQGLSEAFF.

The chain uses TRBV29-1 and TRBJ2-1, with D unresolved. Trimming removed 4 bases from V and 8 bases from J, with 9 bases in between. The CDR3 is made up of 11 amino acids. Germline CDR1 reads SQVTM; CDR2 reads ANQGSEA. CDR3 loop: CSVGVTHEQFF. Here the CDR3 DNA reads TGCAGCGTTGGAGTCACACATGAGCAGTTCTTC.